The 4 T cell receptor beta chains below all came from one sample that was sequenced in a study of somatic mutations in cytotoxic T cells in rheumatoid arthritis (dated 2017 in TCRdb). Libraries came from the immunoSEQ multiplex PCR assay. Drawn from immuneACCESS, this table holds only the in-frame rearrangements with V and J called that TCRdb kept. Clones are partly lost; checked studies trace under half to an unresolved V gene and leave the rest unexplained. The sample table lists 20,000 to 25,000 clones, approximately 78% of them with a count of one. The ten largest make up 3.5% to 4.5% of the sample. The specimen sequenced was CD8+ T cells sorted from blood. These receptor sequences come from an adult with rheumatoid arthritis.

This rearrangement joins TRBV5-1 to TRBJ2-3; no clear D gene. CDR3 length equals 15 residues. Germline V gene lookup returns CDR1 SGHRS and CDR2 YFSETQ. The ends were cut back, 4 bases at V and 0 bases at J, with 12 bases in the middle. The chain's CDR3 is CASSPKGTSTDTQYF. The CDR3 DNA reads TGCGCCAGCAGCCCGAAGGGAACCAGCACAGATACGCAGTATTTT.

J is TRBJ2-1 and V is TRBV5-4; TRBD1 is a possible D gene (6 bases). The CDR3 extends over 19 amino acids. The germline V gene has CDR1 SGHNT and CDR2 YYREEE (reference sequence). V lost 5 bases and J lost 1, with 25 bases in between. DNA for the CDR3: TGTGCCAGCAGAGGTCCACTCACAGTGACAGGTGCATCCTACAATGAGCAGTTCTTC. It encodes CASRGPLTVTGASYNEQFF.

The chain is built from TRBV11-2 and TRBJ2-5; perhaps TRBD1 as D (6 bases). V shed 1 base and J shed 1 base, with 19 bases lying between them. In germline, CDR1 is SGHAT, CDR2 FQNNGV. The CDR3 is 18 residues long. The CDR3 DNA follows: TGTGCCAGCAGCTTAGCATCTCTCAGGGGTGGTAGCCAAGAGACCCAGTACTTC. Amino acid sequence: CASSLASLRGGSQETQYF.

This rearrangement joins TRBV27 to TRBJ2-1, with D perhaps assigned TRBD1 or TRBD2 (5 bases each). Germline loops: CDR1 MNHEY, CDR2 SMNVEV (reference sequence). CDR3 size: 18 residues. Trimming cost V 5 bases and J 3 bases, with 23 bases left between them. DNA of the CDR3: TGTGCCAGCAGTCCCCGGGACCCTTCTAATCCAGGCTACAATGAGCAGTTCTTC. Protein product: CASSPRDPSNPGYNEQFF.